The next 17 T cell receptor gamma chains were all read from a single sample in a study of γδ T cells in repeated Plasmodium falciparum infection. Flow sorting of PBMC yielded separate Vgamma9/Vdelta2+ and Vdelta2-negative gammadelta T cell populations for bulk repertoire analysis. TCRdb re-called clones from the multiplex PCR reads using CATT. The data show approximately 26,000 gamma-chain clones, around 2.9% seen once. Sequencing input: gamma-delta T cells from blood. The receptors were gathered from a pool of human donors (malaria-infected and uninfected, not separated).

This clone was counted at least ten times. The chain recombines TRGV8 with TRGJP. The CDR3 is made up of 16 amino acids. With 0 bases clipped from V and 7 bases from J, the junction kept 3 bases outside the gene matches. CDR1 is VENAVY, CDR2 YDSYNSRV, per germline. The CDR3 DNA reads as TGTGCCACCTGGGATAGGTACGAGTTGGGCAAAAAAATCAAGGTATTT. Protein sequence: CATWDRYELGKKIKVF.

Only a few counts were recorded for this clone. TCRdb lists the protein of a much larger clone for this DNA, which differs at residue 4, so this is likely a read error; the protein given here is translated from the DNA itself. The V and J genes are TRGV9 and TRGJP1. This CDR3 has 15 amino acids. CDR1 is GITISATS and CDR2 is ISYDGTV in the germline V gene (reference sequence). The chain's CDR3 is CALREVWTTGWFKIF. DNA of the CDR3: TGTGCCTTGAGGGAGGTGTGGACCACTGGTTGGTTCAAGATATTT.

This clone was picked up many times. A far more abundant clone sits one base away, making this likely a read error. At the DNA level, this CDR3 is encoded by other sequences in the same sample as well. The chain recombines TRGV4 with TRGJP2. TCRdb is silent on the J gene; assignment here came from matching the DNA to germline. V was clipped by 4 bases and J by 6 bases; unmatched bases: 17. Germline V lookup: CDR1 EGSTGY, CDR2 YDSYTSSV. This CDR3 has 17 amino acids. CDR3 residues: CATWDGLVGEGDWIKTF. The CDR3 DNA sequence: TGTGCCACCTGGGACGGCCTTGTAGGAGAGGGTGATTGGATCAAGACGTTT.

This clone turned up a few times. A far larger clone lies a single base away; this is likely a read error. No J gene was assigned, while the V gene was called as TRGV4. Looked up from germline, CDR1 is EGSTGY and CDR2 is YDSYTSSV. The CDR3 is made up of 15 amino acids. The CDR3: CATWDGLATGWFKIF. CDR3 bases: TGTGCCACCTGGGATGGGCTTGCCACTGGTTGGTTTAAGATATTT.

This clone was picked up many times. J is TRGJP2 and V is TRGV5. CDR1 is VINAFY, CDR2 YDVSNSKD, per germline. This CDR3 has 15 amino acids. V lost 0 bases, J lost 3 bases, and 4 bases stayed unmatched. This CDR3 reads CATWDRPGSDWIKTF. DNA of the CDR3: TGTGCCACCTGGGACAGGCCCGGTAGTGATTGGATCAAGACGTTT.

For this clone: A far larger clone differs by one base, so this is likely a read error. The DNA is left out, because the CDR3 cannot be placed on it with certainty; the CDR3 is given as TCRdb lists it. The J gene has no call, while the V gene is TRGV5. The V gene's germline CDR1 is VINAFY and CDR2 YDVSNSKD. The length of the CDR3 is 32 amino acids, counting both ends. The CDR3 protein is CATWDRRRIIRNSLAVEQHWLSQVSIGRIQHF.

Turning to this clone: With only one base between it and a far larger clone, this is likely a read error. Other DNA sequences of this sample code for an identical CDR3. The J gene is uncalled and the V gene is TRGV9. Germline V gene lookup returns CDR1 GITISATS and CDR2 ISYDGTV (reference sequence). CDR3 length: 11 residues. In nucleotides, the CDR3 is TGTGCCTTGTGGGACCCATGTATGAAGCTCTTT. Its protein product is CALWDPCMKLF.

Comments on this clone: TCRdb's listed protein matches a much larger clone and diverges from this DNA's translation at residue 12, likely through a read error; the protein shown comes from the DNA. The V segment is TRGV3, and no J call was made. The CDR3 sequence is 14 residues long. The germline gives CDR1 VTNTFY, CDR2 YDVSTARD (reference sequence). The CDR3 loop reads CATWDRLLYYKELF. For the CDR3, the DNA is TGTGCCACCTGGGACAGGCTCCTTTATTATAAGGAACTCTTT.

There are a few counts of this clone. It is likely a read error: a sequence one base away is far more abundant. The sample contains more than one DNA sequence encoding this CDR3. V is TRGV9 and J is TRGJP. The germline V gene has CDR1 GITISATS and CDR2 ISYDGTV (reference sequence). This CDR3 spans 18 amino acids. The CDR3 protein is CALWEVGSQELGKKIKVF. CDR3 DNA: TGTGCCTTGTGGGAGGTGGGCTCTCAAGAGTTGGGCAAAAAAATCAAGGTCTTT.

This clone has only a few counts. The protein in TCRdb stems from a much larger clone and differs at residue 3 from this DNA's translation, likely a read error; here the protein is translated from the DNA. The chain employs TRGV9 and TRGJP. The J gene is not listed in TCRdb, so it was assigned here from a DNA match to germline. This CDR3 has 17 amino acids. Per the germline V gene, CDR1 is GITISATS and CDR2 is ISYDGTV (reference sequence). The CDR3 protein is CAMWEFLKELGKKIKVF. The CDR3 region has the DNA TGTGCCATGTGGGAATTCTTGAAAGAGTTGGGCAAAAAAATCAAGGTATTT.

In its sample, this clone was seen many times. TCRdb records a much larger clone's protein for this DNA, with a difference at residue 9 that likely arises from a read error; the protein given is the translation of the DNA. J is TRGJ1 or TRGJ2 and V is TRGV9. In the absence of a J gene in TCRdb, the DNA was matched to germline to assign it here. Looked up from germline, CDR1 is GITISATS and CDR2 is ISYDGTV (reference sequence). The CDR3 sequence is 15 residues long. V dropped 4 bases and J dropped 5; count of bases not matched to a gene: 14. This CDR3 reads CALWDRLQENYKKLF. In nucleotides, the CDR3 is TGTGCCTTGTGGGACCGCCTGCAAGAGAATTATAAGAAACTCTTT.

This clone was seen repeatedly, ten times or more. This DNA's translation and the protein TCRdb lists, from a much larger clone, do not match at residue 10, likely due to a read error; the protein shown is translated from the DNA. The chain recombines TRGV9 with TRGJP. The J gene comes from matching the DNA to germline here; TCRdb lacks it. The CDR3 spans 15 residues. The germline V gene encodes CDR1 GITISATS and CDR2 ISYDGTV (reference sequence). The DNA for the CDR3 is TGTGCCTTGTGGACATTAGAGTTGGGCAGAAAAATCAAGGTATTT. Translated: CALWTLELGRKIKVF.

This clone was found many times. The rearrangement joins TRGV9 to TRGJP1. V lost 3 bases and J lost 0; bases outside the gene matches: 4. The CDR3 runs to 15 residues. The germline gives CDR1 GITISATS, CDR2 ISYDGTV (reference sequence). CDR3 sequence: CALWETHTTGWFKIF. In DNA form, the CDR3 reads TGTGCCTTGTGGGAGACTCATACCACTGGTTGGTTCAAGATATTT.

By share, this clone ranks as hyperexpanded. The same CDR3 also results from other DNA sequences found in this sample. The CDR3 is CALWEAKLKKLF. The CDR3 nucleotides read TGTGCCTTGTGGGAGGCGAAACTTAAGAAACTCTTT. The chain links TRGV9 to TRGJ1 or TRGJ2. Germline lookup yields CDR1 GITISATS and CDR2 ISYDGTV (reference sequence). Losses at the gene ends were 2 bases for V and 9 bases for J; bases not matched to a gene: 7. The CDR3 loop spans 12 amino acids.

This clone was counted many times. TCRdb shows a much larger clone's protein in place of this DNA's translation, and the two differ at residue 11, likely through a read error; the protein shown is translated from the DNA. The gene calls are TRGV2 and TRGJ1 or TRGJ2. This CDR3 has 13 amino acids. Trimming cost V 0 bases and J 14 bases; bases outside gene matches: 13. The germline V gene has CDR1 EGSNGY and CDR2 YDSYNSKV. The CDR3 here is CATWDGPPRKELF. As DNA, the CDR3 is TGTGCCACCTGGGACGGGCCCCCCAGGAAGGAACTCTTT.

At least ten counts were recorded for this clone. The rearrangement uses TRGV8 and TRGJ1 or TRGJ2. The CDR3 contains 15 residues. J lost 0 bases, V lost 6 bases, and 11 bases had no gene match. Germline V lookup: CDR1 VENAVY, CDR2 YDSYNSRV. The CDR3 bases are TGTGCCACCTGGACCAAGCTCAAGAATTATTATAAGAAACTCTTT. Protein sequence: CATWTKLKNYYKKLF.

This clone has a count of ten or more. The protein held in TCRdb is that of a much larger clone and does not match this DNA's translation at residue 5, likely because of a read error; the protein shown is translated from the DNA. This chain uses TRGV4 with TRGJ1 or TRGJ2. No J segment appears in TCRdb, so it was assigned here by matching the sequence to germline. In germline, CDR1 is EGSTGY, CDR2 YDSYTSSV. V was clipped by 9 bases and J by 6 bases; unmatched bases: 2. The CDR3 loop spans 9 amino acids. CDR3 coding DNA: TGTGCCACCCCTTATAAGAAACTCTTT. Translation gives CATPYKKLF.